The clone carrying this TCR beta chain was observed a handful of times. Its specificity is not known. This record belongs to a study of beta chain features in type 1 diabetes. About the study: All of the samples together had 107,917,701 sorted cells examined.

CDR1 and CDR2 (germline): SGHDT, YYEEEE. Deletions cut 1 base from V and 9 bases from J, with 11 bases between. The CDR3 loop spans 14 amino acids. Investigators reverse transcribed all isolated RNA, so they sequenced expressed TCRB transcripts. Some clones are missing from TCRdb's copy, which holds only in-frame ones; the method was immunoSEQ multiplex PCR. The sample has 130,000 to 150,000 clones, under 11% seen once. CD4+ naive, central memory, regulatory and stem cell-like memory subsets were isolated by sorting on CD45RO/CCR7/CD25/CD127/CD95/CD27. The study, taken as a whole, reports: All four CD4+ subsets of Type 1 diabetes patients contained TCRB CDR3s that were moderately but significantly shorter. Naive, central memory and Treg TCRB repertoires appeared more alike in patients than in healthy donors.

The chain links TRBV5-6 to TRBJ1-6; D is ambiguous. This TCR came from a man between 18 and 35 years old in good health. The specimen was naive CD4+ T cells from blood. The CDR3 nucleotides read TGTGCCAGCAGCTTGTCGGGAGCGAGTTCACCCCTCCACTTT. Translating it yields CASSLSGASSPLHF.